These 19 T cell receptor beta chains came from one sample sequenced in a study of metastatic and nonmetastatic thyroid tumors. TCRdb used MiXCR to call clones anew from the PCR reads. The data show roughly 40,000 clones, under 20% seen once. All patients were untreated before thyroid surgery. The sequencing input was tumor tissue. The source is a female donor with papillary thyroid cancer or a benign thyroid nodule (not recorded which). Some clones in this sample may be carry-over from other donors' samples.

A word on this clone: A read error may produce the germline difference seen at one junction end. The chain combines TRBV7-2 with TRBJ2-2, with a weak D call TRBD2 (6 bases). This CDR3 is 15 amino acids long. In germline, CDR1 is SGHTA, CDR2 FQGNSA. Here the CDR3 reads CASRPVGGNTVELFF. CDR3 DNA: TGTGCCAGCAGACCGGTGGGGGGTAACACCGTGGAGCTGTTTTTT.

Regarding this clone: A clone one base away is much larger, so this may be a read error. V is TRBV3-1 and J is TRBJ1-2; perhaps TRBD1 as D (5 bases). In germline, CDR1 is LGHDT, CDR2 YNNKEL (reference sequence). This CDR3 spans 14 amino acids. In DNA form, the CDR3 reads TGTGCCAGCAGCAAAGATTTAGGGACCTATGGCTACACCTTC. It codes for CASSKDLGTYGYTF.

This clone was seen more than once but under ten times. Within the sample, other DNA sequences also encode this same CDR3. The rearrangement uses TRBV2 and TRBJ2-2, with a possible D match to TRBD2 (6 bases). Trimming took off 10 bases at V and 4 bases at J, with 16 bases between the two ends. Germline V gives CDR1 SNHLY, CDR2 FYNNEI. The CDR3 sequence is 14 residues long. For the CDR3, the DNA is TGTGCCAACCAGGGTCGGGGAGGCACCGGGGAGCTGTTTTTT. Translated, it gives CANQGRGGTGELFF.

This clone was observed many times. The genes are TRBV12-3 or TRBV12-4 and TRBJ2-7; no clear D gene. The V gene lost 4 bases and the J gene lost 2 bases, with 15 bases spanning the gap. The length of the CDR3 is 15 residues. CDR3 sequence reads: CASSSRRGLAYEQYF. DNA of the CDR3: TGTGCCAGCAGTTCCCGACGAGGTCTGGCCTACGAGCAGTACTTC.

This sequence joins TRBV4-3 and TRBJ2-3, with unresolved D. This CDR3 has 12 amino acids. V gave up 1 base and J gave up 4 bases, with 3 bases separating them. The germline CDR1 and CDR2 sequences are LGHNA and YSLEER. CDR3 sequence: CASSQGPDTQYF. DNA for the CDR3: TGCGCCAGCAGCCAAGGACCAGATACGCAGTATTTT.

The chain recombines TRBV28 with TRBJ1-2; the D is unclear. Germline CDR1 reads MDHEN; CDR2 reads SYDVKM. CDR3 size: 11 residues. The V gene lost 8 bases and the J gene lost 7 bases, with 11 bases spanning the gap. The CDR3 loop is CASLYLGGYTF. DNA of the CDR3: TGTGCCAGCCTTTACCTGGGTGGCTACACCTTC.

This clone has only a few counts. One base away lies a much larger clone, so this may be a sequencing read error. The J gene is TRBJ1-5, the V gene TRBV20-1; 7 bases align to TRBD1. The germline V gene has CDR1 DFQATT and CDR2 SNEGSKA (reference sequence). V trimming: 6 bases; J trimming: 6 bases; junction bases outside the gene matches: 14. This CDR3 comprises 15 residues. DNA of the CDR3: TGCAGTGCAAACCCCACAGGGGCGGTTGTTCAGCCCCAGCATTTT. Translated, it gives CSANPTGAVVQPQHF.

Of note for this clone: A much larger clone lies one base from this, so it may be a read error. Other nucleotide sequences in the sample specify the same CDR3. The chain joins TRBV3-1 to TRBJ1-1; D gene ambiguous. CDR3 length: 14 residues. V lost 0 bases, J lost 2 bases, and 7 bases lay in between. From germline, CDR1 is LGHDT and CDR2 YNNKEL (reference sequence). The CDR3 DNA reads TGTGCCAGCAGCCAAGAAAGATCTAACACTGAAGCTTTCTTT. Amino acid sequence: CASSQERSNTEAFF.

To note about this clone: A read error may be the cause here, since a much bigger clone is one base away. The final CDR3 position lacks the conserved phenylalanine or tryptophan, pointing to a likely read error. The chain combines TRBV28 with TRBJ1-6; no clear D. CDR1 and CDR2 from the germline V gene are MDHEN and SYDVKM. V was trimmed by 7 bases and J by 2 bases, leaving 9 bases between them. This CDR3 region has 14 residues. In DNA, the CDR3 is TGTGCCAGCAACAGTCTGCCCTATAATTCACCCCTCCACCTT. This sequence encodes CASNSLPYNSPLHL.

This clone was found many times. Other DNA sequences in the same sample also yield this CDR3. This chain joins TRBV6-1 and TRBJ1-1; the D is unclear. V lost 6 bases and J 1 base, leaving 6 bases between the germline ends. In germline, CDR1 is MNHNS, CDR2 SASEGT. CDR3 length equals 12 residues. The CDR3 nucleotides are TGTGCCAGCAGCCAGAGGAACACTGAAGCTTTCTTT. This sequence encodes CASSQRNTEAFF.

A word on this clone: A much larger clone lies one base from this, so it may be a read error. The rearrangement uses TRBV5-4 and TRBJ2-3; D not certain. The germline CDR1 and CDR2 sequences are SGHNT and YYREEE (reference sequence). The CDR3 is made up of 14 amino acids. The germline V and J ends were trimmed by 1 base and 2 bases, with 8 bases remaining between them. CDR3 coding DNA: TGTGCCAGCAGCTTGATGGGTTTCACAGATACGCAGTATTTT. Its translation: CASSLMGFTDTQYF.

This clone was observed at least ten times. The chain is built from TRBV19 and TRBJ1-2; D might be TRBD1 (6 bases). This CDR3 has 16 amino acids. CDR1 and CDR2 from the germline V gene are LNHDA and SQIVND (reference sequence). The V and J ends lost 5 bases and 6 bases respectively, with 22 bases between them. For the CDR3, the DNA is TGTGCCAGTAGTCCCCCCTTCGGGGGCCGGGGGAATGGCTACACCTTC. Translated, it gives CASSPPFGGRGNGYTF. Supplemented by reference TRBV19 and TRBJ1-2, the full variable domain reads DGGITQSPKYLFRKEGQNVTLSCEQNLNHDAMYWYRQDPGQGLRLIYYSQIVNDFQKGDIAEGYSVSREKKESFPLTVTSAQKNPTAFYLCASSPPFGGRGNGYTFGSGTRLTVV.

CDR3 in amino acids: CASSLRGESSYEQYF. CDR3 nucleotide sequence: TGTGCCAGCAGCTTAAGGGGGGAAAGCTCCTACGAGCAGTACTTC. The gene calls are TRBV7-8 and TRBJ2-7, with D perhaps given as TRBD1 or TRBD2 (6 bases each). Germline V gives CDR1 SGHVS, CDR2 FQNEAQ. The V gene lost 2 bases and the J gene lost 0 bases, with 11 bases spanning the gap. The CDR3 is 15 residues long. The variable domain in full, with the rest retrieved from reference TRBV7-8 and TRBJ2-7, is GAGVSQSPRYKVAKRGQDVALRCDPISGHVSLFWYQQALGQGPEFLTYFQNEAQLDKSGLPSDRFFAERPEGSVSTLKIQRTQQEDSAVYLCASSLRGESSYEQYFGPGTRLTVT.

A word on this clone: This may stem from a read error, because a much larger clone lies one nucleotide away. The identical CDR3 is also encoded by other nucleotide sequences in the sample. The CDR3 reads CASSEGDRGNIQYF. The DNA of the CDR3 is TGCGCAAGCAGCGAGGGGGACAGGGGCAACATTCAGTACTTC. The chain uses TRBV5-1 and TRBJ2-4, with 10 bases identical to TRBD1. The CDR3 contains 14 residues. Looked up from germline, CDR1 is SGHRS and CDR2 is YFSETQ.

The chain has TRBV7-2 and TRBJ2-7, with a weak D call TRBD2 (6 bases). The CDR3 spans 13 residues. The V end lost 5 bases, the J end lost 4 bases, and 12 bases lay between the germline ends. Looked up from germline, CDR1 is SGHTA and CDR2 is FQGNSA. CDR3 DNA sequence: TGTGCCAGCAGCCCGCGGAGGGCTTACGAGCAGTACTTC. Its protein product is CASSPRRAYEQYF.

This clone showed up many times. This sequence joins TRBV20-1 and TRBJ2-7, with 9 bases aligning to TRBD2. Germline assignment: CDR1 DFQATT and CDR2 SNEGSKA (reference sequence). Trimming cost V 0 bases and J 7 bases; bases outside gene matches: 7. The CDR3 totals 14 residues. The CDR3 nucleotides are TGCAGTGCTAGAGAGCCGGGACTAGCTGGGGAGCAGTACTTC. Protein: CSAREPGLAGEQYF.

By sample fraction, this clone is medium-sized. The rearrangement uses TRBV7-8 and TRBJ2-7, with D possibly matching TRBD2 (7 bases). The CDR3 covers 15 residues. Trimming took off 5 bases at V and 0 bases at J, with 14 bases between the two ends. From germline, CDR1 is SGHVS and CDR2 FQNEAQ. In DNA, the CDR3 is TGTGCCAGCAGCCCTTTTAGGGGGGGCTCCTACGAGCAGTACTTC. The encoded protein is CASSPFRGGSYEQYF.

This clone has ten or more counts. The chain carries TRBV12-3 or TRBV12-4 and TRBJ2-3; D gene uncertain. The CDR3 is 12 residues long. Trimming removed 3 bases at V and 7 bases at J, with 8 bases between. CDR3: CASSFGDHTQYF. The CDR3 DNA is TGTGCCAGCAGTTTCGGAGATCATACGCAGTATTTT.

This clone was picked up many times. This chain joins TRBV20-1 and TRBJ2-3, with TRBD2 identical over 7 bases. Germline V gene data show CDR1 as DFQATT and CDR2 as SNEGSKA (reference sequence). Trimming removed 1 base from V and 0 bases from J; junction bases left unmatched: 7. This CDR3 comprises 16 residues. The CDR3 loop reads CSARGLLADSTDTQYF. The CDR3 DNA is TGCAGTGCTAGAGGCCTCCTAGCGGATAGCACAGATACGCAGTATTTT.